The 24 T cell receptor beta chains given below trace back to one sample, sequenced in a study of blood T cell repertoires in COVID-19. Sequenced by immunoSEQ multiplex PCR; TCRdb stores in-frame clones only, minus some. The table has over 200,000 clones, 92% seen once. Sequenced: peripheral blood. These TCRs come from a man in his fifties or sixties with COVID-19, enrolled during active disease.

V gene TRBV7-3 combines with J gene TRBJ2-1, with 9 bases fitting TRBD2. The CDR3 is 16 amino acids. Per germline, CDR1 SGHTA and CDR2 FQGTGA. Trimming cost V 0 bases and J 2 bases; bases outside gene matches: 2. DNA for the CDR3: TGTGCCAGCAGCTTAACAGCTAGCGGGGCCTACAATGAGCAGTTCTTC. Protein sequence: CASSLTASGAYNEQFF.

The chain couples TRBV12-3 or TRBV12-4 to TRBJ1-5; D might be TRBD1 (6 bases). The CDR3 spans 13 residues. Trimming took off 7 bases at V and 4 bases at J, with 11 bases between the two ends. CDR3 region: CASNPDRNQPQHF. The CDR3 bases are TGTGCCAGCAACCCCGACAGGAATCAGCCCCAGCATTTT.

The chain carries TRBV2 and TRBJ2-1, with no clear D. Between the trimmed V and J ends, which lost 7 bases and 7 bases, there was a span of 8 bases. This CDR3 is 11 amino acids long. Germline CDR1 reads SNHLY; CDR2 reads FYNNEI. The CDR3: CASNTRNEQFF. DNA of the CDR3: TGTGCCAGCAATACGAGAAATGAGCAGTTCTTC. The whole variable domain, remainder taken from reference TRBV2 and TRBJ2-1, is EPEVTQTPSHQVTQMGQEVILRCVPISNHLYFYWYRQILGQKVEFLVSFYNNEISEKSEIFDDQFSVERPDGSNFTLKIRSTKLEDSAMYFCASNTRNEQFFGPGTRLTVL.

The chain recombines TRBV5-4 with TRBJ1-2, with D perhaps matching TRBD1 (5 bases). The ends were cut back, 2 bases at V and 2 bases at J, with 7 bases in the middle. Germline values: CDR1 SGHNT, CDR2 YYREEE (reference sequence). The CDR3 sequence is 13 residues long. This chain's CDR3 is CASSLKGNYGYTF. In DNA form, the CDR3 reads TGTGCCAGCAGCTTAAAGGGGAACTATGGCTACACCTTC.

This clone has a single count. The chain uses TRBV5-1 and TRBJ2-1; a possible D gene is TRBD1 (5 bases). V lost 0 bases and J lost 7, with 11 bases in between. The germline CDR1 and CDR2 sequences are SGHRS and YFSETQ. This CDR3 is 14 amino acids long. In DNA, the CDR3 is TGCGCCAGCAGCTTGGAGGCCAGGGCGAATGAGCAGTTCTTC. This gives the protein CASSLEARANEQFF.

CDR3 in amino acids: CASNRDRQATNEKLFF. The DNA for the CDR3 is TGTGCCAGCAACAGGGACAGACAGGCAACTAATGAAAAACTGTTTTTT. The V and J genes are TRBV2 and TRBJ1-4, with 7 bases lining up with TRBD1. V shed 7 bases and J 0 bases; nucleotides not matched to a gene: 8. Germline loops: CDR1 SNHLY, CDR2 FYNNEI. This CDR3 region has 16 residues.

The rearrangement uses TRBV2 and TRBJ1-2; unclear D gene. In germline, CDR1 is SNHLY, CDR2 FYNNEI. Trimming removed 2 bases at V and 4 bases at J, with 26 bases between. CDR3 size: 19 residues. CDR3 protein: CASSEYVQFWAQVAYGYTF. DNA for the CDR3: TGTGCCAGCAGTGAATATGTTCAGTTCTGGGCCCAAGTGGCCTATGGCTACACCTTC. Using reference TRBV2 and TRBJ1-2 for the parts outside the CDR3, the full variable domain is EPEVTQTPSHQVTQMGQEVILRCVPISNHLYFYWYRQILGQKVEFLVSFYNNEISEKSEIFDDQFSVERPDGSNFTLKIRSTKLEDSAMYFCASSEYVQFWAQVAYGYTFGSGTRLTVV.

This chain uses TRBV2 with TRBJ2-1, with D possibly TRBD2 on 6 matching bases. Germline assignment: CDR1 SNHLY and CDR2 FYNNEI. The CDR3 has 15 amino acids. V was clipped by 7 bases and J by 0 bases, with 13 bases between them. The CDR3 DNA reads TGTGCCAGCAAGGGGAGGCCCCTCTCCTACAATGAGCAGTTCTTC. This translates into CASKGRPLSYNEQFF.

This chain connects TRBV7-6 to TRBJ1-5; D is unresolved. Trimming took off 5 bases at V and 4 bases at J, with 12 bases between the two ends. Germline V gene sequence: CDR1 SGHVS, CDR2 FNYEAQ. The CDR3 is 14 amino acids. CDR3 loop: CASSPSHRNQPQHF. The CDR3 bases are TGTGCCAGCAGCCCTAGCCATAGGAATCAGCCCCAGCATTTT.

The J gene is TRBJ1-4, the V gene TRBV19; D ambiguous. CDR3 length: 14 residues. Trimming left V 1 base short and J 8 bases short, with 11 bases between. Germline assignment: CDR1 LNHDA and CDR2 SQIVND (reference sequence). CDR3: CASSIVEKQEKLFF. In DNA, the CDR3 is TGTGCCAGTAGTATAGTGGAAAAACAGGAAAAACTGTTTTTT. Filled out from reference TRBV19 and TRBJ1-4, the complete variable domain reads DGGITQSPKYLFRKEGQNVTLSCEQNLNHDAMYWYRQDPGQGLRLIYYSQIVNDFQKGDIAEGYSVSREKKESFPLTVTSAQKNPTAFYLCASSIVEKQEKLFFGSGTQLSVL.

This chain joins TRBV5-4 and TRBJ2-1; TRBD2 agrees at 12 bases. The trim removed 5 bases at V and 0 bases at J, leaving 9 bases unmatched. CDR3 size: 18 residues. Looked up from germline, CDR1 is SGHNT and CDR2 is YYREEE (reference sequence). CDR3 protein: CASRPGLAGPSSYNEQFF. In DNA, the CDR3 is TGTGCCAGCAGGCCGGGACTAGCGGGCCCAAGCTCCTACAATGAGCAGTTCTTC.

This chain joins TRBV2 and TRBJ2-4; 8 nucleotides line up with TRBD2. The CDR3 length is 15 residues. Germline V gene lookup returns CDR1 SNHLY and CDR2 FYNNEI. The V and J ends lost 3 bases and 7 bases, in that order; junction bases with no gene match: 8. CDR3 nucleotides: TGTGCCAGCAGTGAGGGGAGCGGGAGAGCGAACATTCAGTACTTC. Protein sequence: CASSEGSGRANIQYF.

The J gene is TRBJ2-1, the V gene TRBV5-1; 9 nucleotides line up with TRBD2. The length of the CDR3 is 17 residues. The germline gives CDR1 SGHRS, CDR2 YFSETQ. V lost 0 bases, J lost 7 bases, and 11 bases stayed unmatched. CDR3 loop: CASSLAGNSGSDNEQFF. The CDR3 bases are TGCGCCAGCAGCTTGGCCGGGAATAGCGGGAGTGATAATGAGCAGTTCTTC.

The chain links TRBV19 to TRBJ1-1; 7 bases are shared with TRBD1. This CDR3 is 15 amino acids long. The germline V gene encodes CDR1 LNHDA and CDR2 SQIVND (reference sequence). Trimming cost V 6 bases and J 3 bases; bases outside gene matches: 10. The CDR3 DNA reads TGTGCCAGTAGGATCACAGGGGCAGGGGACACTGAAGCTTTCTTT. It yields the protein CASRITGAGDTEAFF.

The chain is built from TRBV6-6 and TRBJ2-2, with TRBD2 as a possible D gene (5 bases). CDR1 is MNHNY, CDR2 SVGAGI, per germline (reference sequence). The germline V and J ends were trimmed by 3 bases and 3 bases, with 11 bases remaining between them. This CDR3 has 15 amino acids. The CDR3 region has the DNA TGTGCCAGCAGTTATTCGGGAAAGGACACCGGGGAGCTGTTTTTT. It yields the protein CASSYSGKDTGELFF.

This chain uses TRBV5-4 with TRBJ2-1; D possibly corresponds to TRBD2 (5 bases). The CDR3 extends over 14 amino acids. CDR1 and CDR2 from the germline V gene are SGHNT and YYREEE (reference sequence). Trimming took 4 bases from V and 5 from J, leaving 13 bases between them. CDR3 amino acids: CASSPTAGDNEQFF. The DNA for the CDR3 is TGTGCCAGCAGCCCCACGGCGGGTGACAATGAGCAGTTCTTC.

The CDR3 reads CASSKDGGAKAGCSYNEQFF. CDR3 DNA sequence: TGTGCCAGCAGCAAAGACGGGGGCGCGAAAGCGGGATGCTCCTACAATGAGCAGTTCTTC. The chain is built from TRBV21-1 and TRBJ2-1; TRBD2, the table's D call, lacks a check against the DNA. TRBV21-1 is flagged as a pseudogene. The CDR3 covers 20 residues.

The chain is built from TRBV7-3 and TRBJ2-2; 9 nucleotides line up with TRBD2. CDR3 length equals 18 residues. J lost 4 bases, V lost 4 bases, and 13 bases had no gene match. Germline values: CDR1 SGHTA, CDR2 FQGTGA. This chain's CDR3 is CASSSRGSGGFFTGELFF. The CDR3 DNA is TGTGCCAGCAGCTCCCGAGGTAGCGGGGGTTTCTTCACCGGGGAGCTGTTTTTT.

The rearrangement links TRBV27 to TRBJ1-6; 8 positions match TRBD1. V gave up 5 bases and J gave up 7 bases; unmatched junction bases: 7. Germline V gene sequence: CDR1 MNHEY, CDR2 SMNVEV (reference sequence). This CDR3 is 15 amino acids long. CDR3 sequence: CASSPGQGRNSPLHF. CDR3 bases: TGTGCCAGCAGTCCCGGACAGGGCCGAAATTCACCCCTCCACTTT.

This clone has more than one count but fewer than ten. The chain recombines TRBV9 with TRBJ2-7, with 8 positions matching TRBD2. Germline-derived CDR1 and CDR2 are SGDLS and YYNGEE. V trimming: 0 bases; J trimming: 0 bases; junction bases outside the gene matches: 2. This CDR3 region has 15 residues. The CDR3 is CASSVDSGVSYEQYF. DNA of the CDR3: TGTGCCAGCAGCGTAGATAGCGGGGTCTCCTACGAGCAGTACTTC.

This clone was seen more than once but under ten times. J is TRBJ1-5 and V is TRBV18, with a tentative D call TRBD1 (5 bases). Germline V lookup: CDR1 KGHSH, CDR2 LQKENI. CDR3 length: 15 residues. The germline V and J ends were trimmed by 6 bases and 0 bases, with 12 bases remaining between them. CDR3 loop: CASSPTENSNQPQHF. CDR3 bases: TGTGCCAGCTCCCCGACAGAGAATAGCAATCAGCCCCAGCATTTT.

CDR3 loop: CASTPRVGVTEAFF. DNA for the CDR3: TGTGCCAGCACGCCCCGCGTAGGGGTTACTGAAGCTTTCTTT. V and J are TRBV6-5 and TRBJ1-1, with D possibly TRBD1 on 5 matching bases. This CDR3 region has 14 residues. Germline loops: CDR1 MNHEY, CDR2 SVGAGI. Trimming took off 7 bases at V and 5 bases at J, with 17 bases between the two ends.

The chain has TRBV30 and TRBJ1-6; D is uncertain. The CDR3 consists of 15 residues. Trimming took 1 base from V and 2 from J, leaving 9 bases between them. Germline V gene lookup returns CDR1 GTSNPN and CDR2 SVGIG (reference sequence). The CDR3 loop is CAWSAPGTYNSPLHF. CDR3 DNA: TGTGCCTGGAGTGCTCCCGGGACCTATAATTCACCCCTCCACTTT. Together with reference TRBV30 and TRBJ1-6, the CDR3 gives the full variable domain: SQTIHQWPATLVQPVGSPLSLECTVEGTSNPNLYWYRQAAGRGLQLLFYSVGIGQISSEVPQNLSASRPQDRQFILSSKKLLLSDSGFYLCAWSAPGTYNSPLHFGNGTRLTVT.

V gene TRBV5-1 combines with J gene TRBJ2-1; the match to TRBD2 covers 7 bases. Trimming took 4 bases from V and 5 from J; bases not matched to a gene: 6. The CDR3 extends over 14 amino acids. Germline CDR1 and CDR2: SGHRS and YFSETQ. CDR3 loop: CASSSASGNNEQFF. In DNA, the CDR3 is TGCGCCAGCAGCAGCGCTAGCGGCAACAATGAGCAGTTCTTC. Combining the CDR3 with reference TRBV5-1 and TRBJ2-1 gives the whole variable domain KAGVTQTPRYLIKTRGQQVTLSCSPISGHRSVSWYQQTPGQGLQFLFEYFSETQRNKGNFPGRFSGRQFSNSRSEMNVSTLELGDSALYLCASSSASGNNEQFFGPGTRLTVL.